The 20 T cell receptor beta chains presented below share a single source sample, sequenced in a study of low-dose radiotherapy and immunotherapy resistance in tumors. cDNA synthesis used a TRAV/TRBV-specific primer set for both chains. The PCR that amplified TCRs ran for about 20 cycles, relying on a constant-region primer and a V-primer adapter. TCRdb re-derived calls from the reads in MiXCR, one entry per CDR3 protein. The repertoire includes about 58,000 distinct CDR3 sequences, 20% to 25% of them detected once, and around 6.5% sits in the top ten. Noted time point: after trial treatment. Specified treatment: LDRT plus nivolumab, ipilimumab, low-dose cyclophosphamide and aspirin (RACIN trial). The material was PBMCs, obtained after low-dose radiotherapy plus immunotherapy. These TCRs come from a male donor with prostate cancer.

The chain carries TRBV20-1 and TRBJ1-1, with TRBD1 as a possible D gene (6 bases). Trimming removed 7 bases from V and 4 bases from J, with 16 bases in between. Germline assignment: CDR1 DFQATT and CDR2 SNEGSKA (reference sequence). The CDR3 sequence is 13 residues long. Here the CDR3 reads CSVLGGRITEAFF. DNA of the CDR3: TGCAGTGTCCTAGGGGGAAGGATCACTGAAGCTTTCTTT.

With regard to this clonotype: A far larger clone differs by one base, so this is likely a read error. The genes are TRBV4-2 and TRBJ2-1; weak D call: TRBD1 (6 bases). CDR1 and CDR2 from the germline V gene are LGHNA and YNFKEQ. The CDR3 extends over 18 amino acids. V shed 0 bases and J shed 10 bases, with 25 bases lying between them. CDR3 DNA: TGTGCCAGCAGCCAAGACAGGGGCTTAGGGCTCGGCACCTACGAGCAGTTCTTC. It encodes CASSQDRGLGLGTYEQFF.

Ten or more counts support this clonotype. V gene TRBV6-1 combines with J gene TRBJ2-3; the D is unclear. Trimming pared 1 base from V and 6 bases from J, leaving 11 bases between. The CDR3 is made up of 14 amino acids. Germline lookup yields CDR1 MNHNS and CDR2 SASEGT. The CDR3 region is CASSEGYTMDTQYF. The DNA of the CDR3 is TGTGCCAGCAGTGAAGGCTATACCATGGATACGCAGTATTTT.

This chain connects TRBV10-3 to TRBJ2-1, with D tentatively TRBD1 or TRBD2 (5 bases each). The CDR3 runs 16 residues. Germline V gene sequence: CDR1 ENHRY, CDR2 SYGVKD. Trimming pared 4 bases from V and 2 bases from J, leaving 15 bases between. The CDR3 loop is CAISGSGPGPYNEQFF. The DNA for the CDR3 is TGTGCCATCAGTGGGTCGGGGCCCGGACCCTACAATGAGCAGTTCTTC.

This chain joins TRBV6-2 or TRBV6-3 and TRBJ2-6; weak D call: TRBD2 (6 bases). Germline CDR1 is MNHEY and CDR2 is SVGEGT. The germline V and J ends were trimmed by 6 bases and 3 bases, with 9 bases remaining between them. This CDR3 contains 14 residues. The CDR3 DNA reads TGTGCCAGCAGAAAGGGAGGTGGGGCCAACGTCCTGACTTTC. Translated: CASRKGGGANVLTF.

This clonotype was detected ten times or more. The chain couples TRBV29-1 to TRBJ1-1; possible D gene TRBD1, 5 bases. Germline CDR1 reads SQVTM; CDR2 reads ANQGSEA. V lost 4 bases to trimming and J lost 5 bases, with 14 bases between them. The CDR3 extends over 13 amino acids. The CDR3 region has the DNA TGCAGCGTTGCCGGGGAGGGGTGGACTGAAGCTTTCTTT. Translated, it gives CSVAGEGWTEAFF.

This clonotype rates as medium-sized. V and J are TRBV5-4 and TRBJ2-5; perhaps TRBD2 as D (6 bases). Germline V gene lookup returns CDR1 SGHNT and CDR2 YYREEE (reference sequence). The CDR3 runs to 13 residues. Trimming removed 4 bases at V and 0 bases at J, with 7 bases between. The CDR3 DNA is TGTGCCAGCAGCCGGGACTACCAAGAGACCCAGTACTTC. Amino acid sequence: CASSRDYQETQYF.

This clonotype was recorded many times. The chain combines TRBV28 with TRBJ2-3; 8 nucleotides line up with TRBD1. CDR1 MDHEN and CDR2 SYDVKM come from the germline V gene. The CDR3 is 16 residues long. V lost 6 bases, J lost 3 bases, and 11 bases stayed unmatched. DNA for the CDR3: TGTGCCAGCAGACCCATCCAGGGGGCCGGGACAGATACGCAGTATTTT. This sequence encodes CASRPIQGAGTDTQYF. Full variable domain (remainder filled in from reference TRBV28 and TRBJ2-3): DVKVTQSSRYLVKRTGEKVFLECVQDMDHENMFWYRQDPGLGLRLIYFSYDVKMKEKGDIPEGYSVSREKKERFSLILESASTNQTSMYLCASRPIQGAGTDTQYFGPGTRLTVL.

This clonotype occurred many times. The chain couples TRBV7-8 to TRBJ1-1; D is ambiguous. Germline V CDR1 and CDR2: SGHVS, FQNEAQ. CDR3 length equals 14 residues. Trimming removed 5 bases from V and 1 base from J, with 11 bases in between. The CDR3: CASSLVVGNTEAFF. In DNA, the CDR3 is TGTGCCAGCAGCCTTGTTGTCGGGAACACTGAAGCTTTCTTT.

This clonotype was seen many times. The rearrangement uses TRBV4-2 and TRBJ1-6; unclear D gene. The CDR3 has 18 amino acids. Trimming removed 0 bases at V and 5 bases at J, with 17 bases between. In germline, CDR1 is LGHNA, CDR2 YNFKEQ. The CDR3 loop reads CASSQDTVGKANNSPLHF. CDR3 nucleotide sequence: TGTGCCAGCAGCCAAGATACCGTGGGGAAAGCTAATAATTCACCCCTCCACTTT.

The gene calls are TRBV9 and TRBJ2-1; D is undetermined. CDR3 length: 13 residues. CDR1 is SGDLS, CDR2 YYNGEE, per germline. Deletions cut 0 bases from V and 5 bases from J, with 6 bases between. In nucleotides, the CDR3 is TGTGCCAGCAGCGTAGCCAGTAACAATGAGCAGTTCTTC. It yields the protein CASSVASNNEQFF. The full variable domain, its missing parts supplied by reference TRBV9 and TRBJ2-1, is DSGVTQTPKHLITATGQRVTLRCSPRSGDLSVYWYQQSLDQGLQFLIQYYNGEERAKGNILERFSAQQFPDLHSELNLSSLELGDSALYFCASSVASNNEQFFGPGTRLTVL.

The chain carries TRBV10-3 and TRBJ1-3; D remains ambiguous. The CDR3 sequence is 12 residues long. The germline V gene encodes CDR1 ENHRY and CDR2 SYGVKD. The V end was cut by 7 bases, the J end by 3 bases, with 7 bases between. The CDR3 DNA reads TGTGCCATCATGAGTCATGGAAACACCATATATTTT. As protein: CAIMSHGNTIYF.

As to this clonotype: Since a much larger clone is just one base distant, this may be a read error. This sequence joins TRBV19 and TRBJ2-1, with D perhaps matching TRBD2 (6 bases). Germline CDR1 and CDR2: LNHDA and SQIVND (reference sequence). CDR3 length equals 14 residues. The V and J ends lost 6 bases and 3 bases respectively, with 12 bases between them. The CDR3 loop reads CASSATGVYNEQFF. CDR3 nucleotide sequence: TGTGCCAGTAGCGCCACGGGGGTCTACAATGAGCAGTTCTTC.

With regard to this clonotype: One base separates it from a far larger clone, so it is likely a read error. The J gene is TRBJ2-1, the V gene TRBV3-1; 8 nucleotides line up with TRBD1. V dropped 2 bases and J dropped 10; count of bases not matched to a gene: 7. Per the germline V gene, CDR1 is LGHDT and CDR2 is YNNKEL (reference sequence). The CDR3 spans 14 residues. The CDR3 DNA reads TGTGCCAGCAGCCAACCCGACAGGGGCCACGAGCAGTTCTTC. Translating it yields CASSQPDRGHEQFF.

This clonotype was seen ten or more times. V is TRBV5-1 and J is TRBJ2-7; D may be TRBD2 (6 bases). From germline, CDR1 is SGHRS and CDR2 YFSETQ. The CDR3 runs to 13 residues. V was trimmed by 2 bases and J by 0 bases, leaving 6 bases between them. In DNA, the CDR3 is TGCGCCAGCAGCTTCGGGGGCTCCTACGAGCAGTACTTC. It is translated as CASSFGGSYEQYF.

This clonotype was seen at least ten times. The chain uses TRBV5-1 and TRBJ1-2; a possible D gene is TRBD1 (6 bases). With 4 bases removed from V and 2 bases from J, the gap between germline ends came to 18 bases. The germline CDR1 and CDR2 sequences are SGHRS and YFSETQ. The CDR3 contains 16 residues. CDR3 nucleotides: TGCGCCAGCAGCGATGGTGGTCAGGGGACAAACTATGGCTACACCTTC. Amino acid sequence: CASSDGGQGTNYGYTF.

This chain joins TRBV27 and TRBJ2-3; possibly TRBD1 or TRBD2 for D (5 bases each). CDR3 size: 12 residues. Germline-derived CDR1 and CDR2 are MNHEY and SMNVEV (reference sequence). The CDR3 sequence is CVTSGAPDTQYF. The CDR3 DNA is TGTGTCACTTCCGGGGCCCCAGATACGCAGTATTTT.

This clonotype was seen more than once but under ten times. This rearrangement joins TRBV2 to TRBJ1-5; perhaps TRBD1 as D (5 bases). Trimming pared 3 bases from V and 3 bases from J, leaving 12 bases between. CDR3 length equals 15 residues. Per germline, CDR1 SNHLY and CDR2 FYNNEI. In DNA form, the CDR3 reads TGTGCCAGCAGTGACACGGGGGTCCTCAATCAGCCCCAGCATTTT. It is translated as CASSDTGVLNQPQHF. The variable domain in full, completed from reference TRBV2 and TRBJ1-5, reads EPEVTQTPSHQVTQMGQEVILRCVPISNHLYFYWYRQILGQKVEFLVSFYNNEISEKSEIFDDQFSVERPDGSNFTLKIRSTKLEDSAMYFCASSDTGVLNQPQHFGDGTRLSIL.

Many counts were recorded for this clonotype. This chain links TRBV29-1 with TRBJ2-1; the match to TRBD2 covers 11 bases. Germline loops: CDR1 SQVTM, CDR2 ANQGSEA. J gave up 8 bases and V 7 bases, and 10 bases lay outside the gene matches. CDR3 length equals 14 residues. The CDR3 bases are TGCAGCGCCCTACTAGCGGGAGCATTCTATGAGCAGTTCTTC. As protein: CSALLAGAFYEQFF.

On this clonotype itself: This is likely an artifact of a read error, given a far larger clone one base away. The DNA of the CDR3 is TGCGCCAGCAGCCTTCAGCGGGGGTTCGGGTATAATGAGCAGTACTTC. It specifies CASSLQRGFGYNEQYF. The V gene is TRBV5-1, the J gene TRBJ2-5; 8 bases align to TRBD2. In germline, CDR1 is SGHRS, CDR2 YFSETQ. Trimming cost V 4 bases and J 11 bases; bases outside gene matches: 19. The CDR3 length is 16 residues.